This TCR beta chain was documented in a study of T cell repertoires in cytomegalovirus infection. Whole-study findings and limits: Carriage of CMV together with the relevant HLA was identifiable through cumulative public TCR beta family frequency.

This clonotype occurred many times. As yet, its antigen is unknown. Each CDR3 protein is one row after TCRdb ran MiXCR on the reads. The table lists approximately 500,000 distinct CDR3 sequences, approximately 16% of them singletons, with 24% in the top ten. The CDR3 runs 12 residues. The V gene lost 0 bases and the J gene lost 8 bases, with 6 bases spanning the gap. CDR1 is SGHRS, CDR2 YFSETQ, per germline. The TCR was taken from a human donor in good health (CMV status not recorded). Some clones in this sample may be carry-over from other donors' samples. V is TRBV5-1 and J is TRBJ2-1; no clear D. Specimen: CD8+ T cells from PBMCs. CDR3 residues: CASSLDGDEQFF. CDR3 DNA: TGCGCCAGCAGCTTGGATGGAGATGAGCAGTTCTTC.